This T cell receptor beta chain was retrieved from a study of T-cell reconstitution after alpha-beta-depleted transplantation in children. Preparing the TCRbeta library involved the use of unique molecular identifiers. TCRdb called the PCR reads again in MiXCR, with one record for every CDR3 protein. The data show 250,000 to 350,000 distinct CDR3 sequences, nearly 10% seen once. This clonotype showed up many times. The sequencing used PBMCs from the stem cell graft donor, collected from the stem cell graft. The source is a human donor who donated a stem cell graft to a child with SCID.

The CDR3, as DNA: TGTGCCACACACAGTGGGGGCGGGGGGCCTCTCTCCTACGAGCAGTACTTC. It is translated as CATHSGGGGPLSYEQYF. The chain couples TRBV10-3 to TRBJ2-7, with 8 nucleotides matching TRBD2. With 10 bases clipped from V and 0 bases from J, the junction kept 17 bases outside the gene matches. This CDR3 has 17 residues. CDR1 and CDR2 from the germline V gene are ENHRY and SYGVKD.